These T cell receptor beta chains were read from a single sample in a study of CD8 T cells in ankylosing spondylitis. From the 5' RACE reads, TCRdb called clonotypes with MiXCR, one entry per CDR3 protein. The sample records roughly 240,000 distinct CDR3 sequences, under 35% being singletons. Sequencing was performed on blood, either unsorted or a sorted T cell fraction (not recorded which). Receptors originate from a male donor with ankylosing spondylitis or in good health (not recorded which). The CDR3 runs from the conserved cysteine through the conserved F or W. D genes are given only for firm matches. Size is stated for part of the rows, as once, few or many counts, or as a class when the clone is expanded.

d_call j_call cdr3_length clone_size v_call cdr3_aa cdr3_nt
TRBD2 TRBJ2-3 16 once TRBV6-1 CASRSDLAGGTDTQYF TGTGCCAGCAGATCCGACCTAGCGGGGGGCACAGATACGCAGTATTTT
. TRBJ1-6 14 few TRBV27 CASSLGPGNSPLHF TGTGCCAGCAGTTTGGGACCAGGGAATTCACCCCTCCACTTT
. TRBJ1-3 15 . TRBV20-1 CSAREAVTSGNTIYF TGCAGTGCTAGAGAGGCAGTGACCTCTGGAAACACCATATATTTT
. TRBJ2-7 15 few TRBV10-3 CAISEPGMSSYEQYF TGTGCCATCAGTGAGCCAGGGATGAGCTCCTACGAGCAGTACTTC
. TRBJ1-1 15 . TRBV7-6 CASSLALGENTEAFF TGTGCCAGCAGCTTAGCGCTGGGGGAGAACACTGAAGCTTTCTTT
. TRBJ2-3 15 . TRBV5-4 CASSLGISTADTQYF TGTGCCAGCAGCTTGGGGATCTCTACAGCAGATACGCAGTATTTT
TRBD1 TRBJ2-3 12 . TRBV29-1 CSVWTGVDTQYF TGCAGCGTTTGGACAGGGGTGGATACGCAGTATTTT
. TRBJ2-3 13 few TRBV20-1 CSAVQGVGDTQYF TGCAGTGCTGTACAGGGCGTCGGAGATACGCAGTATTTT
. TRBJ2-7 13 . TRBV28 CASRDVAAYEQYF TGTGCCAGCAGGGACGTAGCAGCCTACGAGCAGTACTTC
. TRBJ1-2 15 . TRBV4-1 CASSNRFPGEDGYTF TGCGCCAGCAGCAACAGGTTCCCTGGGGAAGATGGCTACACCTTC
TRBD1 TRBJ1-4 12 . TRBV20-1 CSARTGGEKLFF TGCAGTGCCAGGACAGGGGGTGAAAAACTGTTTTTT
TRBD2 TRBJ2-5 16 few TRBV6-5 CASSYGSAGGKETQYF TGTGCCAGCAGTTACGGGTCGGCGGGGGGGAAAGAGACCCAGTACTTC
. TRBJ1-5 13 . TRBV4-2 CASSQLRDTPQHF TGTGCCAGCAGCCAACTCAGGGATACGCCCCAGCATTTT
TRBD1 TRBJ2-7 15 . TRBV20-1 CSARAQDRPPYEQYF TGCAGTGCTAGGGCACAGGACAGGCCACCCTACGAGCAGTACTTC
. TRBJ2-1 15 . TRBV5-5 CASSFEARIIPEQFF TGTGCCAGCAGCTTTGAGGCGCGAATTATACCTGAGCAGTTCTTC
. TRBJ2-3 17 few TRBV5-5 CASSLAGGPFRADTQYF TGTGCCAGCAGCTTGGCCGGAGGACCCTTCAGGGCGGATACGCAGTATTTT
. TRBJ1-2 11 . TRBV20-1 CSADGPYGYTF TGCAGTGCAGACGGACCCTATGGCTACACCTTC
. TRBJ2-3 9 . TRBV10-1 CASVAAQYF TGCGCCAGTGTTGCAGCGCAGTATTTT
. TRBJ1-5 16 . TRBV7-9 CASSSMEGPGGQPQHF TGTGCCAGCAGTTCCATGGAGGGGCCGGGCGGTCAGCCCCAGCATTTT
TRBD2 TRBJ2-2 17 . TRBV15 CATSTEYSGGRTGELFF TGTGCCACCAGCACCGAGTATAGCGGGGGCCGCACCGGGGAGCTGTTTTTT
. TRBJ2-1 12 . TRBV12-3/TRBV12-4 CASRSDSHEQFF TGTGCCAGCAGATCGGACAGTCATGAGCAGTTCTTC
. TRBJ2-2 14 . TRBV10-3 CAISYDGNTGELFF TGTGCCATCAGCTACGACGGGAACACCGGGGAGCTGTTTTTT
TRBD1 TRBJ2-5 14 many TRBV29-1 CSVRGRGSQETQYF TGCAGCGTCAGGGGGCGCGGATCACAAGAGACCCAGTACTTC